This TCR beta chain came from a study of cytomegalovirus exposure and HLA in healthy donors. This clone was found once. CDR3 length equals 12 residues. Germline V lookup: CDR1 MRHNA, CDR2 SNTAGT. Trimming removed 9 bases from V and 4 bases from J; junction bases left unmatched: 5. With 60 Vbeta and 13 Jbeta primers, the PCR was carried out. Measured with immunoSEQ multiplex PCR; TCRdb has only the in-frame clones, and not every one. The sample has roughly 130,000 clones, 80% seen once. The chain recombines TRBV6-4 with TRBJ1-1; 7 bases are a match to TRBD1. The clonotype originates from a male donor in good health and CMV-seronegative. Sequencing was performed on PBMCs. The CDR3 here is CASHRGSTEAFF. For the CDR3, the DNA is TGTGCCAGTCACAGGGGTAGCACTGAAGCTTTCTTT.